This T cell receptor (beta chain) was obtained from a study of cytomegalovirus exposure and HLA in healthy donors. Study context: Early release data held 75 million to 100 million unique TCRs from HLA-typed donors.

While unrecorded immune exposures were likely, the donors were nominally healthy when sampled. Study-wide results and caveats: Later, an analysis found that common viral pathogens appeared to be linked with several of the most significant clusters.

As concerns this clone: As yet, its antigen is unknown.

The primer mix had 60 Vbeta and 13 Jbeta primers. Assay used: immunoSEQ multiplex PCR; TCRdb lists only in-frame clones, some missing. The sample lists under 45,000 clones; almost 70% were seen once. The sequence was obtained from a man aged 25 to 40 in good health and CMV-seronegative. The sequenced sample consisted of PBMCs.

The CDR3: CASSFGGNGGETQYF. CDR3 in DNA: TGTGCCAGCAGTTTCGGCGGGAATGGGGGAGAGACCCAGTACTTC. The rearrangement joins TRBV28 to TRBJ2-5, with a weak D call TRBD2 (6 bases). Between the trimmed V and J ends, which lost 3 bases and 4 bases, there was a span of 15 bases. The CDR3 contains 15 residues. Germline V gene data show CDR1 as MDHEN and CDR2 as SYDVKM.